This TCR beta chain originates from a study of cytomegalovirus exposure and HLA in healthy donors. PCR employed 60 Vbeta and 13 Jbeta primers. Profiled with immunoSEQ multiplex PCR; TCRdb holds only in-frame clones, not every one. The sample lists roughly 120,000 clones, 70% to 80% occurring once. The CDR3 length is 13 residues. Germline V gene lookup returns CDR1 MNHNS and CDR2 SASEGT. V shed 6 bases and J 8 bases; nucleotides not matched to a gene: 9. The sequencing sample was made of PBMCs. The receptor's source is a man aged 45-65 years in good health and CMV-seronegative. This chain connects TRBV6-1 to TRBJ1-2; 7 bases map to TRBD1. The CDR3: CASSPGGQRGYTF. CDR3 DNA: TGTGCCAGCAGCCCAGGGGGACAGCGAGGCTACACCTTC.